This T cell receptor beta chain was recorded in a study of response to subunit inactivated influenza vaccine. Points from the study as a whole: The study's authors posited that every seasonal influenza vaccination enlists few new T cells.

TCRdb passed the RT-PCR reads through MiXCR, listing each CDR3 protein once. The sample lists hundreds of thousands of distinct CDR3 sequences; under 9% were seen once. The sample holds a few counts of this clonotype. The antigen is undetermined. This TCR was recovered from a man aged 45 to 70 who received an inactivated influenza vaccine. The specimen was PBMCs from blood, collected around 25 months after vaccination.

The DNA for the CDR3 is TGTGCCAGCAGTTCCTCCGGGACTAGGATGGGTACGCAGTATTTT. Its translation: CASSSSGTRMGTQYF. V usage is TRBV6-2 or TRBV6-3 and J usage is TRBJ2-3; 8 positions agree with TRBD2. Germline CDR1 is MNHEY and CDR2 is SVGEGT. Trimming cost V 4 bases and J 8 bases; bases outside gene matches: 11. CDR3 length: 15 amino acids.